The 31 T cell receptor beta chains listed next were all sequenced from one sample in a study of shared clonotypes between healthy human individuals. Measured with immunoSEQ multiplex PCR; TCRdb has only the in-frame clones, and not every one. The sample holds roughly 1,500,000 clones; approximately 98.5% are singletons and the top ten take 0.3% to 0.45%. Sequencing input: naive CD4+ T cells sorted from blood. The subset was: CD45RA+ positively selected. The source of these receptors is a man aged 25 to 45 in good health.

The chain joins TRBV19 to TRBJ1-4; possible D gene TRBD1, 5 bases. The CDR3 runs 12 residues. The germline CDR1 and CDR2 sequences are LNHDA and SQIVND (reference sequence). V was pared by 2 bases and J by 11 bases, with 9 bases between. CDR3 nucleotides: TGTGCCAGTAGTATAACAGGATGGAAACTGTTTTTT. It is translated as CASSITGWKLFF.

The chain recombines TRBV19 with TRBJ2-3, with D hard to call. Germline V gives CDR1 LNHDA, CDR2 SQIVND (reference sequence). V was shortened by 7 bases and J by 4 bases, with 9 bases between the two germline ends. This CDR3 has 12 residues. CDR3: CASTNRADTQYF. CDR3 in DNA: TGTGCCAGTACCAACCGGGCAGATACGCAGTATTTT.

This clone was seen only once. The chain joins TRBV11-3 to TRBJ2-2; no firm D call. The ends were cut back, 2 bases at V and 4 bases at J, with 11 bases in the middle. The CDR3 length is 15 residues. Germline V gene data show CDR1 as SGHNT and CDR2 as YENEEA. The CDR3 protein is CASSLSRAFTGELFF. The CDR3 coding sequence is TGTGCCAGCAGCTTATCCAGAGCGTTCACCGGGGAGCTGTTTTTT.

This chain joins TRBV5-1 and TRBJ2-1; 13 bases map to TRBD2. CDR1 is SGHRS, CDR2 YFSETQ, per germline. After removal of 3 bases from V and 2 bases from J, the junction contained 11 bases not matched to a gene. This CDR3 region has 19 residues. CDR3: CASSSLSGTSGNPYNEQFF. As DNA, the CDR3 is TGCGCCAGCAGCTCTTTAAGCGGGACTAGCGGGAACCCCTACAATGAGCAGTTCTTC.

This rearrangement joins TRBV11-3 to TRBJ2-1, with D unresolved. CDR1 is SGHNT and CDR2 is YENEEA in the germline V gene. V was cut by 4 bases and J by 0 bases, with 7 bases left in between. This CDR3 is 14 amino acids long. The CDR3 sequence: CASSSRASYNEQFF. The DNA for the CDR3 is TGTGCCAGCAGCTCAAGGGCCTCCTACAATGAGCAGTTCTTC. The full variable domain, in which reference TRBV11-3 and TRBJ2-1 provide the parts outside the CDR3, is EAGVVQSPRYKIIEKKQPVAFWCNPISGHNTLYWYLQNLGQGPELLIRYENEEAVDDSQLPKDRFSAERLKGVDSTLKIQPAELGDSAVYLCASSSRASYNEQFFGPGTRLTVL.

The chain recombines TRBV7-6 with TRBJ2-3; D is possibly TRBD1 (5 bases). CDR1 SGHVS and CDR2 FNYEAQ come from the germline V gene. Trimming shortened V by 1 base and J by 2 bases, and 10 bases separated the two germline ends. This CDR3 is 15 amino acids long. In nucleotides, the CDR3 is TGTGCCAGCAGCTTAGGCCCGACAGTCACAGATACGCAGTATTTT. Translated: CASSLGPTVTDTQYF. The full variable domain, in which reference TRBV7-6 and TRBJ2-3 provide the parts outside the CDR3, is GAGVSQSPRYKVTKRGQDVALRCDPISGHVSLYWYRQALGQGPEFLTYFNYEAQQDKSGLPNDRFSAERPEGSISTLTIQRTEQRDSAMYRCASSLGPTVTDTQYFGPGTRLTVL.

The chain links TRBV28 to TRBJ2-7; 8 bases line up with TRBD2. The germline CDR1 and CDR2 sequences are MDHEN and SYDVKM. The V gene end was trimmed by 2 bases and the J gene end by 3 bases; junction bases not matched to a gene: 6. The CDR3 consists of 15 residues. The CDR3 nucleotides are TGTGCCAGCAGTTTAGCGGGAGGCACCATCTACGAGCAGTACTTC. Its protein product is CASSLAGGTIYEQYF.

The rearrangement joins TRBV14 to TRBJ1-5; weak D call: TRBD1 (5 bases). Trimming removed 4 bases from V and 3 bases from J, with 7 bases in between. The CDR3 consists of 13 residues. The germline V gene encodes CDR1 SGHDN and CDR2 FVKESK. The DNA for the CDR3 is TGTGCCAGCAGCCGGGACCACAATCAGCCCCAGCATTTT. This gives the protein CASSRDHNQPQHF.

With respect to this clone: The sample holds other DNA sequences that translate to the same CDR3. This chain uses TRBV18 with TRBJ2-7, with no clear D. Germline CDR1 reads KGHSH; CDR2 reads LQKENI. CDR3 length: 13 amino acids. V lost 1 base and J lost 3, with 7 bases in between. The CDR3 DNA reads TGTGCCAGCTCACCACGCCCCAGCTACGAGCAGTACTTC. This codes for CASSPRPSYEQYF. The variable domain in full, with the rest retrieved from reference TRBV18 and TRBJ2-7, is NAGVMQNPRHLVRRRGQEARLRCSPMKGHSHVYWYRQLPEEGLKFMVYLQKENIIDESGMPKERFSAEFPKEGPSILRIQQVVRGDSAAYFCASSPRPSYEQYFGPGTRLTVT.

The CDR3 DNA follows: TGTGCCAGCAGCCAAGATAGGAGGGTTCTCTACGAGCAGTACTTC. Protein product: CASSQDRRVLYEQYF. The chain has TRBV5-6 and TRBJ2-7; D is possibly TRBD2 (6 bases). CDR1 and CDR2 from the germline V gene are SGHDT and YYEEEE. V dropped 4 bases and J dropped 3 bases, with 17 bases sitting between them. This CDR3 spans 15 amino acids.

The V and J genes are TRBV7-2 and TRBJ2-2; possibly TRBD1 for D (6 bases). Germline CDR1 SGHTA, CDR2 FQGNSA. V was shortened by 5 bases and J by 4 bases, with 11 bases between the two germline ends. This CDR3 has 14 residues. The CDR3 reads CASSPGTRTGELFF. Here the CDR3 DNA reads TGTGCCAGCAGCCCCGGGACACGCACCGGGGAGCTGTTTTTT.

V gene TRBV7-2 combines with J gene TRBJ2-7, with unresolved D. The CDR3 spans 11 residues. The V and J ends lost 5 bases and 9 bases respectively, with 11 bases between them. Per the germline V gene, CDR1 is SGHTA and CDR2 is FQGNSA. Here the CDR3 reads CASSITGRQYF. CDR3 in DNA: TGTGCCAGCAGCATAACGGGTAGGCAGTACTTC. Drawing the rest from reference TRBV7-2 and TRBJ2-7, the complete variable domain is GAGVSQSPSNKVTEKGKDVELRCDPISGHTALYWYRQSLGQGLEFLIYFQGNSAPDKSGLPSDRFSAERTGGSVSTLTIQRTQQEDSAVYLCASSITGRQYFGPGTRLTVT.

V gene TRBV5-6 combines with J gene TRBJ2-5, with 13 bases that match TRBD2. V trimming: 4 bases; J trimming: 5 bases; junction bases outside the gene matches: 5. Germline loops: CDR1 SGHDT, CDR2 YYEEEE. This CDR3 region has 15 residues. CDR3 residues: CASSRTSGSLETQYF. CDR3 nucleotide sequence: TGTGCCAGCAGCCGGACTAGCGGGAGTCTGGAGACCCAGTACTTC.

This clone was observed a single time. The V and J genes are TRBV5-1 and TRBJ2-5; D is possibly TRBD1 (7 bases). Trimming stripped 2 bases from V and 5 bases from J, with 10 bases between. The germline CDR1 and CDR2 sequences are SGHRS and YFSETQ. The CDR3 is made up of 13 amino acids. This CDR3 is CASSFSGGETQYF. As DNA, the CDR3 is TGCGCCAGCAGCTTCTCAGGGGGGGAGACCCAGTACTTC. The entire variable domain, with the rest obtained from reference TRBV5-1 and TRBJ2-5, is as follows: KAGVTQTPRYLIKTRGQQVTLSCSPISGHRSVSWYQQTPGQGLQFLFEYFSETQRNKGNFPGRFSGRQFSNSRSEMNVSTLELGDSALYLCASSFSGGETQYFGPGTRLLVL.

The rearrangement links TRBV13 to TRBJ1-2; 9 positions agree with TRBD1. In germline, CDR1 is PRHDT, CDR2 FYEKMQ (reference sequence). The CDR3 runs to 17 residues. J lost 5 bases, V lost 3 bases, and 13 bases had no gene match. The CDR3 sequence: CASSFGTGTHYGYGYTF. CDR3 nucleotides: TGTGCCAGCAGCTTCGGGACAGGGACGCATTACGGGTATGGCTACACCTTC.

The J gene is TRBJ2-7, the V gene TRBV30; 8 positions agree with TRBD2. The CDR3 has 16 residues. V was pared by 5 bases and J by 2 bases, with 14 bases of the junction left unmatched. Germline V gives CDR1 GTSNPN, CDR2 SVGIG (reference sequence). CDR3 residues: CAWDMGRTSRAYEQYF. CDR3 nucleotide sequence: TGTGCCTGGGATATGGGTCGGACTAGCAGAGCCTACGAGCAGTACTTC.

Here the CDR3 DNA reads TGTGCCAGCAGCTTATCGGCAGGCACAGATACGCAGTATTTT. Protein product: CASSLSAGTDTQYF. The genes are TRBV7-9 and TRBJ2-3; D remains ambiguous. CDR1 SEHNR and CDR2 FQNEAQ come from the germline V gene (reference sequence). The length of the CDR3 is 14 residues. The ends were cut back, 2 bases at V and 1 base at J, with 7 bases in the middle.

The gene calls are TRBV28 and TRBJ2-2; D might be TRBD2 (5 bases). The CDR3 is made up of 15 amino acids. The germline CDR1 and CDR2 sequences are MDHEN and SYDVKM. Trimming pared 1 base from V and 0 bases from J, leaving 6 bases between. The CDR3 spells CASSLSRANTGELFF. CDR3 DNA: TGTGCCAGCAGTTTATCGCGGGCGAACACCGGGGAGCTGTTTTTT.

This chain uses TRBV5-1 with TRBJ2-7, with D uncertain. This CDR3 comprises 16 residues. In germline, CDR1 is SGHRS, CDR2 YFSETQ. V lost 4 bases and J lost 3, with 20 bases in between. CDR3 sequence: CASSGASSDQNYEQYF. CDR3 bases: TGCGCCAGCAGCGGAGCTTCGTCGGATCAGAACTACGAGCAGTACTTC.

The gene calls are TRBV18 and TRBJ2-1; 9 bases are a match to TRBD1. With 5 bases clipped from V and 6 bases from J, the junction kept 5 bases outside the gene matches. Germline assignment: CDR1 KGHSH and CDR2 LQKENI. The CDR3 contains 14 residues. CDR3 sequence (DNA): TGTGCCAGCTCATCCGGACAGGGGAGCAATGAGCAGTTCTTC. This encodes CASSSGQGSNEQFF.

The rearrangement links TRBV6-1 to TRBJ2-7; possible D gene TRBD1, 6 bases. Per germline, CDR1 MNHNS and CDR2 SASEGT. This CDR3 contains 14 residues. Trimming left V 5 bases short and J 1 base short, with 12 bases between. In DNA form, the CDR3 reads TGTGCCAGCAGTCTAGACAGGCAGTCCTACGAGCAGTACTTC. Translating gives CASSLDRQSYEQYF.

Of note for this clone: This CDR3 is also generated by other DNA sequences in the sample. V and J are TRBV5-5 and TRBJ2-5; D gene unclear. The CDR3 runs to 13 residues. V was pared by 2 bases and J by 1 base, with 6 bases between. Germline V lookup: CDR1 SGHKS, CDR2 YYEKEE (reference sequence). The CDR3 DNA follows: TGTGCCAGCAGCTTTTACAGCCAAGAGACCCAGTACTTC. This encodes CASSFYSQETQYF.

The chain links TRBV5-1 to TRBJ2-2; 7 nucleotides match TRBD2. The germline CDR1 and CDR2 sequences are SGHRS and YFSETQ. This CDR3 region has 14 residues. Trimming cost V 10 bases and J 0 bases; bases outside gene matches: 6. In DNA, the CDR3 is TGCGCCTTCCAGACTAGCCCGAACACCGGGGAGCTGTTTTTT. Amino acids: CAFQTSPNTGELFF.

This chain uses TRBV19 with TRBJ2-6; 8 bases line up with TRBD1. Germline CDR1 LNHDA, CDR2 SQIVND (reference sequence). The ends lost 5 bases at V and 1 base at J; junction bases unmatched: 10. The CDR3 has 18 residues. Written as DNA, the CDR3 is TGTGCCAGTAGTCAGGGGGCCTTGACAGGGTCTGGGGCCAACGTCCTGACTTTC. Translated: CASSQGALTGSGANVLTF. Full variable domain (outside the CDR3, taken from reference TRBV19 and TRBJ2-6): DGGITQSPKYLFRKEGQNVTLSCEQNLNHDAMYWYRQDPGQGLRLIYYSQIVNDFQKGDIAEGYSVSREKKESFPLTVTSAQKNPTAFYLCASSQGALTGSGANVLTFGAGSRLTVL.

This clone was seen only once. In nucleotides, the CDR3 is TGTGCCACCAGCAGAGATAGGCTGGGGAACAATGAGCAGTTCTTC. This encodes CATSRDRLGNNEQFF. The chain uses TRBV15 and TRBJ2-1, with D hard to call. With 0 bases removed from V and 5 bases from J, the gap between germline ends came to 11 bases. CDR3 length: 15 residues. CDR1 LNHNV and CDR2 YYDKDF come from the germline V gene (reference sequence).

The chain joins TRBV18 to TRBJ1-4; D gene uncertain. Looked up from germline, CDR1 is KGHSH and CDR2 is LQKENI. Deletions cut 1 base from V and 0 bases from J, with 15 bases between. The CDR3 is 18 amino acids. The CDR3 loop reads CASSPRPPDIATNEKLFF. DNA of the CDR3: TGTGCCAGCTCACCACGCCCACCTGACATTGCAACTAATGAAAAACTGTTTTTT. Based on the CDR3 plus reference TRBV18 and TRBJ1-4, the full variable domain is NAGVMQNPRHLVRRRGQEARLRCSPMKGHSHVYWYRQLPEEGLKFMVYLQKENIIDESGMPKERFSAEFPKEGPSILRIQQVVRGDSAAYFCASSPRPPDIATNEKLFFGSGTQLSVL.

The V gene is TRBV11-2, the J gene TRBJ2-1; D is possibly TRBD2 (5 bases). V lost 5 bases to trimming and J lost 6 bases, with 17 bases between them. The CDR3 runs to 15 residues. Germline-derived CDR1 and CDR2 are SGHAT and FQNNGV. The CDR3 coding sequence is TGTGCCAGCAGCCACTTGCGGAAGGGAGTCAATGAGCAGTTCTTC. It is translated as CASSHLRKGVNEQFF.

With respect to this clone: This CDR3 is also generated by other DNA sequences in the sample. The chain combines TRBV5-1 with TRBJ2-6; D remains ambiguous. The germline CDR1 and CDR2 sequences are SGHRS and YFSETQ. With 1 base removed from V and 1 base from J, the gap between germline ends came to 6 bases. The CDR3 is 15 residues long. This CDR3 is CASSLQRSGANVLTF. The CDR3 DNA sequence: TGCGCCAGCAGCTTGCAGAGGTCTGGGGCCAACGTCCTGACTTTC.

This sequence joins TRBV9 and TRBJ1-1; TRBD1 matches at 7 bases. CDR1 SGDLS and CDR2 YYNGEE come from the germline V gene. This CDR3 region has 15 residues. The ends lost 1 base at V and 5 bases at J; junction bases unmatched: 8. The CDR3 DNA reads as TGTGCCAGCAGCGTACTAGGGGGCTCGGGGACTGAAGCTTTCTTT. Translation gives CASSVLGGSGTEAFF.

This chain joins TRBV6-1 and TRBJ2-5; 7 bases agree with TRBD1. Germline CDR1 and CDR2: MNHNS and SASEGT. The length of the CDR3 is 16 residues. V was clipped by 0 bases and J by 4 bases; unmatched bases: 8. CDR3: CASSEARDSYIETQYF. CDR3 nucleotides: TGTGCCAGCAGTGAAGCCCGGGACAGTTACATAGAGACCCAGTACTTC.

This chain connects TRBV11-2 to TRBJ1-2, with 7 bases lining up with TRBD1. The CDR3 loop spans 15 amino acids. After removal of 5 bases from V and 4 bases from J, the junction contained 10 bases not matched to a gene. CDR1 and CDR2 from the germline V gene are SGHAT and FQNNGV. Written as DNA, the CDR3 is TGTGCCAGCAGCCACTACCGACAGGGAAGCTATGGCTACACCTTC. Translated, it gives CASSHYRQGSYGYTF.